This entry concerns a single TCR beta chain. Its antigen remains unidentified. Healthy donors constituted the control group, matched for age and sex. CD8+ and CD4+ T cells were negatively isolated; TEMRA cells were FACS-enriched. cDNA came from about 0.5 to 1 ug RNA primed by random hexamers. immunoSEQ multiplex PCR amplified TCR beta CDR3 across 54 Vbeta, 13 Jbeta. Each CDR3 protein gets one entry after TCRdb re-called the immunoSEQ multiplex PCR reads with MiXCR. The data show approximately 160,000 distinct CDR3 sequences, about 94% seen once. Germline V gene lookup returns CDR1 MGHDK and CDR2 SYGVNS. The CDR3 is 15 amino acids. V was cut by 7 bases and J by 5 bases, with 20 bases left in between. This sample was included in a study of CD8 T cells in Susac syndrome. Broader study findings: The TCR sequencing and HLA analysis in the study involved a relatively small number of individuals, as the study acknowledged.

The gene calls are TRBV25-1 and TRBJ1-2, with D perhaps matching TRBD1 (5 bases). This sequence originates from a human donor in good health. The sequenced material came from CD4+ T cells from PBMCs. The CDR3 protein is CASTPVGGVDYGYTF. The CDR3 DNA reads TGTGCCAGCACACCCGTGGGAGGGGTCGATTATGGCTACACCTTC.